The 15 T cell receptor beta chains reported below all come from one sample, sequenced in a study of cytomegalovirus exposure and HLA in healthy donors. Primers for the PCR totalled 60 Vbeta and 13 Jbeta. Sequenced by immunoSEQ multiplex PCR; TCRdb stores in-frame clones only, minus some. In total, the table holds over 40,000 clones. The sequencing input was PBMCs. The receptor set was obtained from a woman aged 35 to 49 in good health and CMV-seronegative.

The chain uses TRBV18 and TRBJ2-7; 7 bases are a match to TRBD2. This CDR3 has 14 residues. V lost 4 bases and J lost 7; bases outside the gene matches: 10. Germline V gives CDR1 KGHSH, CDR2 LQKENI. CDR3 sequence: CASSLRGVEEEQYF. The CDR3 coding sequence is TGTGCCAGCTCACTTCGGGGGGTGGAAGAGGAGCAGTACTTC. Full variable domain (outside the CDR3, taken from reference TRBV18 and TRBJ2-7): NAGVMQNPRHLVRRRGQEARLRCSPMKGHSHVYWYRQLPEEGLKFMVYLQKENIIDESGMPKERFSAEFPKEGPSILRIQQVVRGDSAAYFCASSLRGVEEEQYFGPGTRLTVT.

The chain is built from TRBV5-6 and TRBJ2-7; D is uncertain. Between the trimmed V and J ends, which lost 2 bases and 5 bases, there was a span of 11 bases. The germline V gene has CDR1 SGHDT and CDR2 YYEEEE. The CDR3 is made up of 13 amino acids. CDR3 protein: CASSFLLSDEQYF. CDR3 nucleotide sequence: TGTGCCAGCAGCTTCCTTTTGTCAGACGAGCAGTACTTC.

The J gene is TRBJ1-2, the V gene TRBV10-3; D perhaps matches TRBD1 (5 bases). CDR3 length equals 15 residues. Deletions cut 0 bases from V and 1 base from J, with 9 bases between. Germline assignment: CDR1 ENHRY and CDR2 SYGVKD. The CDR3, as DNA: TGTGCCATCAGTGAGTCGGGGGGGATTAACTATGGCTACACCTTC. Translation gives CAISESGGINYGYTF.

Regarding this clone: The junction differs from germline at one of its ends, possibly a read error. V usage is TRBV9 and J usage is TRBJ1-1; 7 bases map to TRBD1. Germline V gives CDR1 SGDLS, CDR2 YYNGEE. This CDR3 region has 15 residues. In DNA form, the CDR3 reads TGTGCCAGCAGCGCCAGGGGGACGGGGAACACTGGAGCTTTCTTT. Protein sequence: CASSARGTGNTGAFF.

The gene calls are TRBV29-1 and TRBJ2-7; 7 bases are a match to TRBD1. V was clipped by 6 bases and J by 2 bases; unmatched bases: 7. CDR1 SQVTM and CDR2 ANQGSEA come from the germline V gene. The CDR3 contains 13 residues. Here the CDR3 reads CSVQGHLAYEQYF. The CDR3 DNA reads as TGCAGCGTACAGGGGCATCTAGCCTACGAGCAGTACTTC.

The chain is built from TRBV11-3 and TRBJ1-1; D is perhaps TRBD1 (5 bases). In germline, CDR1 is SGHNT, CDR2 YENEEA. This CDR3 region has 13 residues. Trimming took off 2 bases at V and 10 bases at J, with 14 bases between the two ends. The CDR3: CASSLIKSGGAFF. Here the CDR3 DNA reads TGTGCCAGCAGCTTAATAAAGTCCGGGGGAGCTTTCTTT. The whole variable domain, remainder taken from reference TRBV11-3 and TRBJ1-1, is EAGVVQSPRYKIIEKKQPVAFWCNPISGHNTLYWYLQNLGQGPELLIRYENEEAVDDSQLPKDRFSAERLKGVDSTLKIQPAELGDSAVYLCASSLIKSGGAFFGQGTRLTVV.

This chain uses TRBV7-9 with TRBJ1-4; 8 bases are a match to TRBD1. This CDR3 is 15 amino acids long. Trimming took 4 bases from V and 8 from J; bases not matched to a gene: 9. In germline, CDR1 is SEHNR, CDR2 FQNEAQ (reference sequence). The CDR3 is CASSSIQDRDEKLFF. CDR3 bases: TGTGCCAGCAGCTCCATCCAGGACAGGGACGAAAAACTGTTTTTT.

The V and J genes are TRBV5-6 and TRBJ2-7; 9 bases agree with TRBD2. V gave up 3 bases and J gave up 5 bases; unmatched junction bases: 9. Germline loops: CDR1 SGHDT, CDR2 YYEEEE. The CDR3 sequence is 15 residues long. CDR3 DNA: TGTGCCAGCAGCTCCCCGGGCCAGCGGGAGGACGAGCAGTACTTC. Translation: CASSSPGQREDEQYF.

DNA of the CDR3: TGTGCCAGCAGCCAAGATTCGACACATGGCTACACCTTC. Residues: CASSQDSTHGYTF. The chain employs TRBV14 and TRBJ1-2; D is undetermined. CDR1 SGHDN and CDR2 FVKESK come from the germline V gene. The CDR3 is made up of 13 amino acids. Trimming pared 0 bases from V and 6 bases from J, leaving 8 bases between.

This rearrangement joins TRBV5-1 to TRBJ2-1; 8 nucleotides match TRBD2. This CDR3 has 15 amino acids. Germline V gene sequence: CDR1 SGHRS, CDR2 YFSETQ. V shed 3 bases and J 7 bases; nucleotides not matched to a gene: 9. DNA for the CDR3: TGCGCCAGCAGCTCCACCGGGACTAGTGGTAATGAGCAGTTCTTC. It specifies CASSSTGTSGNEQFF.

The CDR3 loop reads CASRGGASNQPQHF. CDR3 in DNA: TGTGCCAGCCGGGGGGGAGCCTCCAATCAGCCCCAGCATTTT. The chain couples TRBV2 to TRBJ1-5; a possible D gene is TRBD1 (5 bases). CDR3 length equals 14 residues. V was cut by 8 bases and J by 3 bases, with 14 bases left in between. Germline-derived CDR1 and CDR2 are SNHLY and FYNNEI.

The rearrangement links TRBV18 to TRBJ2-7, with TRBD1 matching 9 bases. J was trimmed by 5 bases and V by 2 bases; bases with no gene match: 7. The germline V gene encodes CDR1 KGHSH and CDR2 LQKENI. The CDR3 is 15 residues long. CDR3 sequence: CASSPLGTGLHEQYF. CDR3 nucleotides: TGTGCCAGCTCACCATTGGGGACAGGGTTGCACGAGCAGTACTTC.

This chain connects TRBV6-1 to TRBJ1-2; 9 nucleotides line up with TRBD1. V shed 6 bases, J shed 6 bases, and the junction held 5 bases outside the gene matches. The CDR3 consists of 13 residues. Germline assignment: CDR1 MNHNS and CDR2 SASEGT. The CDR3 spells CASRSRDRDGYTF. The CDR3 DNA reads TGTGCCAGCAGGTCCCGGGACAGGGATGGCTACACCTTC.

The chain carries TRBV9 and TRBJ2-1; 13 bases are shared with TRBD2. Germline CDR1 is SGDLS and CDR2 is YYNGEE. V lost 2 bases and J lost 7; bases outside the gene matches: 3. The CDR3 extends over 15 amino acids. CDR3 nucleotide sequence: TGTGCCAGCAGCGTGGGGACTAGCGGGGATAATGAGCAGTTCTTC. This gives the protein CASSVGTSGDNEQFF.

V is TRBV30 and J is TRBJ1-2; TRBD1 matches 7 bases. Germline V lookup: CDR1 GTSNPN, CDR2 SVGIG (reference sequence). V lost 1 base to trimming and J lost 3 bases; unmatched junction nucleotides: 11. This CDR3 spans 16 amino acids. The CDR3 region is CAWSAFPGQSHYGYTF. CDR3 sequence (DNA): TGTGCCTGGAGTGCTTTCCCGGGACAGAGCCACTATGGCTACACCTTC.